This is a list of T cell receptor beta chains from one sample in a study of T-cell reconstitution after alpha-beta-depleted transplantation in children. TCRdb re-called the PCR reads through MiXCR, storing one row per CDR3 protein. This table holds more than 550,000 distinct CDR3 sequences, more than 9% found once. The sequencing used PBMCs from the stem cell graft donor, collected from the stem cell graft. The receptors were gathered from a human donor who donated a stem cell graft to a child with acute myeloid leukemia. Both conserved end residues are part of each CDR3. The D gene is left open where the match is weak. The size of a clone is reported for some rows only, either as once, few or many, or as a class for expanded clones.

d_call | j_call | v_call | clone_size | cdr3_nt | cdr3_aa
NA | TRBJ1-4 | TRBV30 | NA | TGTGCTCTGGGGAGTGAAAAACTGTTTTTT | CALGSEKLFF
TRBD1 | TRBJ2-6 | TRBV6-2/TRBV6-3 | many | TGTGCCAGCAGTTACGGGATCAGGACAGGGGCTGGGGCCAACGTCCTGACTTTC | CASSYGIRTGAGANVLTF
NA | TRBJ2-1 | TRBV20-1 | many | TGCAGTGGGAACGAAGCTCCCCGGAATGAGCAGTTCTTC | CSGNEAPRNEQFF
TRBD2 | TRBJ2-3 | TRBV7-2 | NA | TGTGCCAGCAGCTCGATTAGCGGGAGAACAGATACGCAGTATTTT | CASSSISGRTDTQYF
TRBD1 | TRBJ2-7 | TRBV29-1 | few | TGCAGCGTTGGACGGGACAGGGCCTTTCACGAGCAGTACTTC | CSVGRDRAFHEQYF
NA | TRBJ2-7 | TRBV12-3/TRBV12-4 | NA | TGTGCCAGCAGCCACGGTAGGCGCCACGAGCAGTACTTC | CASSHGRRHEQYF
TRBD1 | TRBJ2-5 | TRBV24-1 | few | TGTGCCACCAGTGATTCGGGCAGGGGGCAGGGGGAGACCCAGTACTTC | CATSDSGRGQGETQYF
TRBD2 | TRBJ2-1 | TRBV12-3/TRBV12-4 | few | TGTGCCAGCAGTTTATCTCCTACTAGCGGTGTTCAGTTCTTC | CASSLSPTSGVQFF
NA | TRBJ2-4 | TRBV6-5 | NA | TGTGCCAGCAGTTTGCGGCGGGACGGCATTCAGTACTTC | CASSLRRDGIQYF
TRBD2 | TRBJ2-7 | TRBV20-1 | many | TGCAGTGCTAGACCCCTAGCGGGTTCCACCTACGAGCAGTACTTC | CSARPLAGSTYEQYF
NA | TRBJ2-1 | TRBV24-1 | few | TGTGCCACCAGTGCCTCGACAGGAGACAATGAGCAGTTCTTC | CATSASTGDNEQFF
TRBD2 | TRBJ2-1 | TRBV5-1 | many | TGCGCCAGCAGCTTGAGGACTAGCGGGGGTTATGAGCAGTTCTTC | CASSLRTSGGYEQFF
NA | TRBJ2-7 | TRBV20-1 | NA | TGCAGTGCTAGACGCAGCGGCTCGCTCCTCTCCTACGAGCAGTACTTC | CSARRSGSLLSYEQYF
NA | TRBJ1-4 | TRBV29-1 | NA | TGCAGCGTTCACGGGAATGGTAATGAAAAACTGTTTTTT | CSVHGNGNEKLFF
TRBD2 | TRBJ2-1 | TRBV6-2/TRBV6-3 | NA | TGTGCCAGCAGTTACTGGCCTAGCGGGAGTTCCTACAATGAGCAGTTCTTC | CASSYWPSGSSYNEQFF
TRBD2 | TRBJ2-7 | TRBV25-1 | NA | TGTGCCAGCAGGACAGCGGGGTCCTACGAGCAGTACTTC | CASRTAGSYEQYF
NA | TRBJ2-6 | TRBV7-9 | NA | TGTGCCAGCAGCTTGCCTCGGAGCTCTGGGGCCAACGTCCTGACTTTC | CASSLPRSSGANVLTF
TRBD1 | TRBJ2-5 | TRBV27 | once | TGTGCCAGCAGTACTAGGGGGCCAGAGACCCAGTACTTC | CASSTRGPETQYF
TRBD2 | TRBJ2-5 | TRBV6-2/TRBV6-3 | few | TGTGCCAGCAGCGCGGGAGTACTGCAAGAGACCCAGTACTTC | CASSAGVLQETQYF
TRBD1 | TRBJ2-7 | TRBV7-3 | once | TGTGCCAGCAGCTTAAAAACAGGGGGTACCTACGAGCAGTACTTC | CASSLKTGGTYEQYF
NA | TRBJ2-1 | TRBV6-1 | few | TGTGCCAGCAGTAAACAGCGGGTGGTGTCCTACAATGAGCAGTTCTTC | CASSKQRVVSYNEQFF
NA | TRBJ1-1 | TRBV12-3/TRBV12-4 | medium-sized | TGTGCCAGCAGTTTAGCAGGGAGCCACACTGAAGCTTTCTTT | CASSLAGSHTEAFF
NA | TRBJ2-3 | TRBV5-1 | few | TGCGCCAGCAGCTTAACGGACAGCCTCGATACGCAGTATTTT | CASSLTDSLDTQYF
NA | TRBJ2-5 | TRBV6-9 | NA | TGTGCCAGCAGTTATTCTAACGCCCCTGAGCTAGCCTCGAATCAAGAGACCCAGTACTTC | CASSYSNAPELASNQETQYF
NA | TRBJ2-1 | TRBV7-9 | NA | TGTGCCAGCAGCCTGCGACTAGTTTCGGATGAGCAGTGCTTC | CASSLRLVSDEQCF
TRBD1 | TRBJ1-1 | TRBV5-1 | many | TGCGCCAGCAGCCCCGACAGGGCGGGCCCTGAAGCTTTCTTT | CASSPDRAGPEAFF
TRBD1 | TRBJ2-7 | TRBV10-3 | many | TGTGCCATCAGTGGCGACAGGGGAAGCTCCTACGAGCAGTACTTC | CAISGDRGSSYEQYF
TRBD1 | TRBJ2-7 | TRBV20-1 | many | TGCAGTGCTAGGGCCGTGACAGGGATAACCTACGAGCAGTACTTC | CSARAVTGITYEQYF
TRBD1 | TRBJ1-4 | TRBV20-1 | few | TGCAGTGCTAGAGATCTGACAGGGGAGATGGAAAAACTGTTTTTT | CSARDLTGEMEKLFF
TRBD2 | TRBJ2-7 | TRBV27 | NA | TGTGCCAGCAGTTTCACCAGCGGGAGCTCCTACGAGCAGTACTTC | CASSFTSGSSYEQYF
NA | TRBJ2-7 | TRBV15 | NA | TGTGCCACCAGCCCCCGACAGGGGGACAAGCGGGAGGGATCTAACGAGCAGTACTTC | CATSPRQGDKREGSNEQYF
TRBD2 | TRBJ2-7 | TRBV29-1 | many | TGCAGCGCTCGGGGAGGGGCCTACGAGCAGTACTTC | CSARGGAYEQYF
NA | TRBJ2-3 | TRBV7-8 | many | TGTGCCAGCAGCTTAGCGGGCCCGTCATCTAGCACAGATACGCAGTATTTT | CASSLAGPSSSTDTQYF
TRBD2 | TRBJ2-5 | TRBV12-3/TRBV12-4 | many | TGTGCCAGCAGTCCCTCCGGGACTAGCGGGAGGAAGACCCAGTACTTC | CASSPSGTSGRKTQYF
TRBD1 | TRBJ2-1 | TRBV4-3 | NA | TGCGCCAGCAGCCAAGAACCAGGGGGCACTGACAATGAGCAGTTCTTC | CASSQEPGGTDNEQFF
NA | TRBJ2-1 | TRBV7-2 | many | TGTGCCAGCAGCCCGCCAAGCTACAATGAGCAGTTCTTC | CASSPPSYNEQFF
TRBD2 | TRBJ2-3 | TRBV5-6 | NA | TGTGCCAGCAGCTTCATGACTAGCGGCACAGATACGCAGTATTTT | CASSFMTSGTDTQYF
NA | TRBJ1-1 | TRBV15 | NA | TGTGCCACCAGCAGAGATCCCGCCGGGGACACTGAAGCTTTCTTT | CATSRDPAGDTEAFF
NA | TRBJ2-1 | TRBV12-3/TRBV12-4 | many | TGTGCCAGCAGTTTATCCTCCCAGGGGCTCTCCAATGAGCAGTTCTTC | CASSLSSQGLSNEQFF
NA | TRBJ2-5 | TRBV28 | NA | TGTGCCAGCAGTTTGCCAGGGATTGGGACCCAGTACTTC | CASSLPGIGTQYF
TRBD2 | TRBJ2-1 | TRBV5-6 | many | TGTGCCAGCAGCTTACCCAGCGGGAGTCACAATGAGCAGTTCTTC | CASSLPSGSHNEQFF
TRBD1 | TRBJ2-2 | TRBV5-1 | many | TGCGCCAGCAGCTGGGACAGGGGCAGTATGTACACCGGGGAGCTGTTTTTT | CASSWDRGSMYTGELFF
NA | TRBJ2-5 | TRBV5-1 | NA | TGCGCCAGCAGCTTGGAAGTCGTGCCAATACAAGAGACCCAGTACTTC | CASSLEVVPIQETQYF
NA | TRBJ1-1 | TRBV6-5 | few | TGTGCCAGCAGTTACGGCGGGGATTACACTGAAGCTTTCTTT | CASSYGGDYTEAFF
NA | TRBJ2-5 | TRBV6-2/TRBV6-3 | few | TGTGCCAGCAGTTACCCTAAATCTACCCAAGAGACCCAGTACTTC | CASSYPKSTQETQYF